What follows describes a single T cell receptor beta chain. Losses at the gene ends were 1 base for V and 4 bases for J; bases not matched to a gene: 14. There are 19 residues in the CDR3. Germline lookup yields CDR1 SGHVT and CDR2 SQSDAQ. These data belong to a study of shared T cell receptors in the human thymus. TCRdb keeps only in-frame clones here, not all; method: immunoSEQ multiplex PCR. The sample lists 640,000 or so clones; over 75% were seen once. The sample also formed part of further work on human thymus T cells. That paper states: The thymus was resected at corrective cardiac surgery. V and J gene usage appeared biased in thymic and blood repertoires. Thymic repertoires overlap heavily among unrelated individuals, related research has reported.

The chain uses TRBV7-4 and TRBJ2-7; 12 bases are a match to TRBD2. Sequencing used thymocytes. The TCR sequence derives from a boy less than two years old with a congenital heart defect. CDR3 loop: CASSLVRLAGGYNPYEQYF. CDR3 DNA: TGTGCCAGCAGCTTAGTTCGGCTAGCGGGAGGGTATAATCCTTACGAGCAGTACTTC.